Sequencing of this T cell receptor (beta chain) was carried out in a study of blood T cell repertoires in COVID-19. Study-level background: T cells, B-cell-depleted T cells, or PBMCs provided the cDNA or gDNA that served as material.

This table comes from immunoSEQ multiplex PCR, and its TCRdb copy is limited to in-frame clones, with some not included. The table shows about 59,000 clones, with less than 80% occurring only once. The source material was peripheral blood. The sequence was obtained from a man between 60 and 75 years old with acute or convalescent COVID-19.

The CDR3, as DNA: TGTGCCAGCAGCCAAGATGGAGCGGGAGGAGCGGAGACCCAGTACTTC. The encoded protein is CASSQDGAGGAETQYF. The chain uses TRBV3-1 (or the pseudogene TRBV3-2) and TRBJ2-5, with TRBD2 matching 9 bases. Germline CDR1 and CDR2: LGHDT and YNNKEL (reference sequence). The CDR3 contains 16 residues. The trim removed 0 bases at V and 5 bases at J, leaving 7 bases unmatched.